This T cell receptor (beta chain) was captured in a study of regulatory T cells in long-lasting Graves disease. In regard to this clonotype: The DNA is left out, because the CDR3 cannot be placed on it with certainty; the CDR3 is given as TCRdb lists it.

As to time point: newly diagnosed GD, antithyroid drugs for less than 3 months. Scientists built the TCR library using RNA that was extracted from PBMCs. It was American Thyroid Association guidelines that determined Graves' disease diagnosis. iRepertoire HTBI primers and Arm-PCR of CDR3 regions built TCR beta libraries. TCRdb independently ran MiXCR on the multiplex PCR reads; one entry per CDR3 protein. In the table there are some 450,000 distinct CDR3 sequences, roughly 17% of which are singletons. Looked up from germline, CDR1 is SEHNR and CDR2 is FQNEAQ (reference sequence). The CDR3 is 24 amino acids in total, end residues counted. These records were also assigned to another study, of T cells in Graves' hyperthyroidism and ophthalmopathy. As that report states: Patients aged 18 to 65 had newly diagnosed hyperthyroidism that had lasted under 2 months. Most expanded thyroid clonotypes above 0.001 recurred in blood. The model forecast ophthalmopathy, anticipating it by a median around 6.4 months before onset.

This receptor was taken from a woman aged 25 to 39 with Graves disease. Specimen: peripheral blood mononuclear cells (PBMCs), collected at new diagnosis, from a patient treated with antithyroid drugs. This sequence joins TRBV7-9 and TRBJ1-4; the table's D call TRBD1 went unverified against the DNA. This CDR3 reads CASSLNPGAYEQYFGPGLGEKLFF.